The clone carrying this T cell receptor beta chain was detected a few times. Expressed TCRB transcripts got sequenced, as all isolated RNA was reverse transcribed. The repertoire was sequenced with immunoSEQ multiplex PCR; TCRdb's copy has only in-frame clones and lacks some. Among under 400,000 clones listed, 14% were seen once. The data stem from a study of beta chain features in type 1 diabetes. Trimming removed 0 bases from V and 6 bases from J, with 11 bases in between. The germline V gene has CDR1 MGHRA and CDR2 YSYEKL. The CDR3 is 15 amino acids. V usage is TRBV4-1 and J usage is TRBJ2-2, with D possibly TRBD2 on 5 matching bases. The receptor comes from a man between 25 and 39 years old in good health. Sequenced input: central memory CD4+ T cells from blood. CDR3 nucleotides: TGCGCCAGCAGCCAAGAGAGGGTGATCGCCGGGGAGCTGTTTTTT. Translation gives CASSQERVIAGELFF.